This T cell receptor beta chain was sequenced during a study of blood T cell repertoires in COVID-19. Study at large: Acute and convalescent COVID-19 samples came from the United States, Italy and Spain. PBMCs, B-cell-depleted T cells, or T cells provided the cDNA or gDNA that made up the material.

Per the authors' pipeline: Amplification of reference gene primers was used by the study to estimate nucleated cell counts. Using immunoSEQ multiplex PCR, the repertoire was profiled, and TCRdb retains in-frame clones only, with some absent. The DNA gave D and trimming, while V, J and clone size come from that table. In the table there are about 110,000 clones, 82% of which are singletons. Sequenced: peripheral blood. This TCR came from a woman aged 55-69 years with acute or convalescent COVID-19.

CDR3 loop: CASSMERVHQPQHF. The DNA for the CDR3 is TGTGCCAGTAGTATGGAGAGGGTTCACCAGCCCCAGCATTTT. This chain connects TRBV19 to TRBJ1-5; D not certain. V lost 3 bases to trimming and J lost 7 bases, with 13 bases between them. Per germline, CDR1 LNHDA and CDR2 SQIVND (reference sequence). The CDR3 covers 14 residues.